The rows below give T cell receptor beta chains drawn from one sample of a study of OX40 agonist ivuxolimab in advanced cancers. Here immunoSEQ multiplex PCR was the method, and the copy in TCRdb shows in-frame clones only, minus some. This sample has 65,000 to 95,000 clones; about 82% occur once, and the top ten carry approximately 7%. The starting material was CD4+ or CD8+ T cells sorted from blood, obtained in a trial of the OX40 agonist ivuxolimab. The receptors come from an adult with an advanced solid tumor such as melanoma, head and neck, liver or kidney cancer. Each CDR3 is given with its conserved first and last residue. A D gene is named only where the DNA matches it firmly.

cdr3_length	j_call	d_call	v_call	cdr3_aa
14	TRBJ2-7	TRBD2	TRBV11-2	CASSKSGSGVEQYF
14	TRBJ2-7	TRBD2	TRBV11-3	CASSTGGGSYEQYF
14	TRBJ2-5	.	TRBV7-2	CASSLGVEARTQYF
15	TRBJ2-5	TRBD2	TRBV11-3	CASSLEGTSGETQYF
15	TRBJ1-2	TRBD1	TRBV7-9	CASSPQGAANYGYTF
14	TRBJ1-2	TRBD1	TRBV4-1	CASSQSTGKHGYTF
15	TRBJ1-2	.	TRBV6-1	CASSEGLSFNYGYTF
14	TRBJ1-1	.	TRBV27	CASSLFGHNTEAFF
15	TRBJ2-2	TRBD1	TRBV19	CASSTGQRVTGELFF
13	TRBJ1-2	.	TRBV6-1	CASSQDRLLGYTF
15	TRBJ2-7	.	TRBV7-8	CASSPPPAPPYEQYF
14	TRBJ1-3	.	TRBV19	CARHGPTERDTIYF
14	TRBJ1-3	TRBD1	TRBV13	CASSLWQGENTIYF
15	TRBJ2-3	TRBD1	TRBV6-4	CASSAGTGGRDTQYF
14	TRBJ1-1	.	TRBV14	CASSQNLLNTEAFF
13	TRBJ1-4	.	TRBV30	CAWSDVAGLSLFF
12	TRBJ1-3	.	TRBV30	CAWKLSGNTIYF
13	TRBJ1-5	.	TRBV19	CASSIRGDQPQHF
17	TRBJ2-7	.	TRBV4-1	CASSQDFQRTFSYEQYF
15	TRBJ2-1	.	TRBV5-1	CASSPRLQSYNEQFF
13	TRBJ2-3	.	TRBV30	CALDPYGTDTQYF
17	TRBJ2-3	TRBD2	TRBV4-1	CASSQVVTSGGRDTQYF
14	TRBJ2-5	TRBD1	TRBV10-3	CAISFGQGHETQYF
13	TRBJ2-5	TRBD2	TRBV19	CATGTSGQETQYF
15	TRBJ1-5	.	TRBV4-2	CASSQDRSREKPQHF
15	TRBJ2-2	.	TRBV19	CASSIDGARAGELFF
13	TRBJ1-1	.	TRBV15	CATSRGGRTEAFF
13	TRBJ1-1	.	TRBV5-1	CASSLVPNTEAFF
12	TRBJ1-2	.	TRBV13	CASSSQENGYTF
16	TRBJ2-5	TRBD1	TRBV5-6	CASSQGQGGSSGTQYF
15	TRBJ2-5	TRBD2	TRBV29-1	CSVSKREGNQETQYF
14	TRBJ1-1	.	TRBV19	CASKGEYSNTEAFF
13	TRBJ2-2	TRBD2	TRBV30	CAWSSGGAGELFF
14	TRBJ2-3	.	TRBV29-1	CSAGQGGGTDTQYF
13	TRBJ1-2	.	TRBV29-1	CSVTQGLGYGYTF
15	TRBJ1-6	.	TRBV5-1	CASTPGAGARSPLHF
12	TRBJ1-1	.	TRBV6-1	CASSARNTEAFF